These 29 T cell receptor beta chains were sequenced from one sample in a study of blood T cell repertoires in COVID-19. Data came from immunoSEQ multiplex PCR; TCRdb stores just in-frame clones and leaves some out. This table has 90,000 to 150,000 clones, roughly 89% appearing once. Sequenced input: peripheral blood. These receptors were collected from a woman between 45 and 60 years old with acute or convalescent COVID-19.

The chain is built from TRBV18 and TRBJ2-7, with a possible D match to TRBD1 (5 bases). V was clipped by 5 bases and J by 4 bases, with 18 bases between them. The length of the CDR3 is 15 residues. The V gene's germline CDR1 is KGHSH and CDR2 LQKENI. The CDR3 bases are TGTGCCAGCTCAGCTGCCGGCGGTAAGGGGTACGAGCAGTACTTC. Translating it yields CASSAAGGKGYEQYF. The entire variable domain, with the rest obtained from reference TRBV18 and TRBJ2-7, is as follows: NAGVMQNPRHLVRRRGQEARLRCSPMKGHSHVYWYRQLPEEGLKFMVYLQKENIIDESGMPKERFSAEFPKEGPSILRIQQVVRGDSAAYFCASSAAGGKGYEQYFGPGTRLTVT.

The CDR3 is CASSPQDRVYGYTF. The CDR3 DNA is TGTGCCAGCTCACCACAGGACAGGGTCTATGGCTACACCTTC. The V call is TRBV18, the J call TRBJ1-2; the match to TRBD1 covers 8 bases. This CDR3 contains 14 residues. V gave up 1 base and J gave up 4 bases; unmatched junction bases: 2. Germline loops: CDR1 KGHSH, CDR2 LQKENI.

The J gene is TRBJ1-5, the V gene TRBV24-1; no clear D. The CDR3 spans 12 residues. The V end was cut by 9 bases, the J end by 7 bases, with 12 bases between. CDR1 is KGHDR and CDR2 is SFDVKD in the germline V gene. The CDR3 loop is CATGGVDQPQHF. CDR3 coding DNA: TGTGCCACCGGCGGGGTAGACCAGCCCCAGCATTTT.

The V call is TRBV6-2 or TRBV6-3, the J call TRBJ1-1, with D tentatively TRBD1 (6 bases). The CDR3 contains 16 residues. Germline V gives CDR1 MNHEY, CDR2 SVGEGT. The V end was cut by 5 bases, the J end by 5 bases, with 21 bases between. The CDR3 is CASSNNREGRLTEAFF. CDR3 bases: TGTGCCAGCAGTAACAACAGGGAAGGGAGACTTACTGAAGCTTTCTTT.

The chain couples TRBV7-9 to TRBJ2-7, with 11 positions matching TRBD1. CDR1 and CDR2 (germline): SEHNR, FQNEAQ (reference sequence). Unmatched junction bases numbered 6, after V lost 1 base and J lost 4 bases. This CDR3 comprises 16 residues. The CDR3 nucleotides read TGTGCCAGCAGCTTAGATGGACAGGGGGCGAAGTACGAGCAGTACTTC. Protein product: CASSLDGQGAKYEQYF.

CDR3 nucleotides: TGTGCCAGCGACTCACGGGCGGGTGCCTACAATGAGCAGTTCTTC. Translation gives CASDSRAGAYNEQFF. The chain has TRBV6-5 and TRBJ2-1, with a tentative D call TRBD2 (5 bases). Germline V gene data show CDR1 as MNHEY and CDR2 as SVGAGI. Trimming left V 8 bases short and J 2 bases short, with 16 bases between. CDR3 length: 15 residues.

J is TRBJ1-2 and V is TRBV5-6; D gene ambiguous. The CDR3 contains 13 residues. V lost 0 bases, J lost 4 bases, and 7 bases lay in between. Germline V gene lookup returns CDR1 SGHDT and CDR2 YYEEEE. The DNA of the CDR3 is TGTGCCAGCAGCTTGGACCTAGTCTATGGCTACACCTTC. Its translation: CASSLDLVYGYTF.

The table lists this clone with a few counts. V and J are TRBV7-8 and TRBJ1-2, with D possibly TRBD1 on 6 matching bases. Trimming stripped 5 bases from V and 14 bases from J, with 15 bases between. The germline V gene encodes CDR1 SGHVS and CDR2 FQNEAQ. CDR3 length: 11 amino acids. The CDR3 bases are TGTGCCAGCAGCCCCGGGACACCTTGGACCTTC. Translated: CASSPGTPWTF.

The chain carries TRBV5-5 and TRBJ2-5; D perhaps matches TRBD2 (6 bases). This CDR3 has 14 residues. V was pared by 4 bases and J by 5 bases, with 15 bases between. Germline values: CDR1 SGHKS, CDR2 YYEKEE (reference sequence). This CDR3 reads CASSLVSSDETQYF. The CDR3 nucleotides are TGTGCCAGCAGCCTGGTATCTAGCGATGAGACCCAGTACTTC.

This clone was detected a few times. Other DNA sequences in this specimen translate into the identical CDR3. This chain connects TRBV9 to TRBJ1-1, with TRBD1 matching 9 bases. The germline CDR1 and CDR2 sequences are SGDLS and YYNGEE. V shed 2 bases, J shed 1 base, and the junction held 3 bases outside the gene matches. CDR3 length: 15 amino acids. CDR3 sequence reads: CASSVGTGWNTEAFF. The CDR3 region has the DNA TGTGCCAGCAGCGTTGGGACAGGGTGGAACACTGAAGCTTTCTTT. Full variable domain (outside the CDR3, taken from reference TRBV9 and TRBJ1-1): DSGVTQTPKHLITATGQRVTLRCSPRSGDLSVYWYQQSLDQGLQFLIQYYNGEERAKGNILERFSAQQFPDLHSELNLSSLELGDSALYFCASSVGTGWNTEAFFGQGTRLTVV.

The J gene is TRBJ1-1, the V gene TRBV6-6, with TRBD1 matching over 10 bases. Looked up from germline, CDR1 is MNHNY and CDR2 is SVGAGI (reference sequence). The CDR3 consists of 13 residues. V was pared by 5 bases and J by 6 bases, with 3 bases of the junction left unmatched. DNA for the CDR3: TGTGCCAGCAGTGGACAGGGGGTCGCTGAAGCTTTCTTT. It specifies CASSGQGVAEAFF.

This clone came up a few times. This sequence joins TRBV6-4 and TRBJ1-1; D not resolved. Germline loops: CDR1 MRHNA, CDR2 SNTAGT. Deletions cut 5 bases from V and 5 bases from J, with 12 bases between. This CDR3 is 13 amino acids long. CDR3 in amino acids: CASSPEEGTEAFF. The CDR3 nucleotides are TGTGCCAGCAGTCCGGAAGAGGGAACTGAAGCTTTCTTT.

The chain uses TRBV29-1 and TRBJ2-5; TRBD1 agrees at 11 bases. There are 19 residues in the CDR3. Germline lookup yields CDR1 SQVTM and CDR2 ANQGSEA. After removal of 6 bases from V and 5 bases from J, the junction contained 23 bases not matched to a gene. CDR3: CSVWTGGGIAGVMLETQYF. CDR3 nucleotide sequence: TGCAGCGTCTGGACAGGGGGCGGTATAGCGGGAGTCATGCTGGAGACCCAGTACTTC.

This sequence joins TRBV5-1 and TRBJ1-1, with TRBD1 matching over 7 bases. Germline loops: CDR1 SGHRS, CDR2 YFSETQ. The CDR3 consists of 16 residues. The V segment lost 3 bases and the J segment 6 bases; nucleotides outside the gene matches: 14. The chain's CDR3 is CASSSGQRMITPEAFF. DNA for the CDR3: TGCGCCAGCAGCTCGGGACAGCGGATGATAACCCCTGAAGCTTTCTTT.

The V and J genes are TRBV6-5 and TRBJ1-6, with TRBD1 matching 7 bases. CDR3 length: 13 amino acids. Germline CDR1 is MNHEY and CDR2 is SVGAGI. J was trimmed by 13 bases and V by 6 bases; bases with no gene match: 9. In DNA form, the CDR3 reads TGTGCCAGCAGCTTGACAGGGACCGGCCCCCTCCACTTT. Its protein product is CASSLTGTGPLHF.

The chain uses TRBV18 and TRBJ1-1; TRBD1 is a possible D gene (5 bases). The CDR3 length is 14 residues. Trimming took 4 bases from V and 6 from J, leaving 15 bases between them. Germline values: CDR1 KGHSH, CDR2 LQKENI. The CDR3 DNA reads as TGTGCCAGCTCACAGCAGGGTAGCGGGGCTGAAGCTTTCTTT. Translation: CASSQQGSGAEAFF.

CDR3 sequence (DNA): TGTGCCAGCACCAAACGGAGCGGGGGGACAGATACGCAGTATTTT. Protein product: CASTKRSGGTDTQYF. The chain couples TRBV2 to TRBJ2-3, with 9 bases matching TRBD2. With V trimmed by 7 bases and J by 3 bases, 8 bases remained unmatched. This CDR3 contains 15 residues. Per the germline V gene, CDR1 is SNHLY and CDR2 is FYNNEI.

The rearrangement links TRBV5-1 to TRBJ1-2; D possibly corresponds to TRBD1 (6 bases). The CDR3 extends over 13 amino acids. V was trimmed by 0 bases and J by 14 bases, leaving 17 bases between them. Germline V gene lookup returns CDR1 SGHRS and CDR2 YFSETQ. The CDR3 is CASSLEVTGVGTF. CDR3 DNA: TGCGCCAGCAGCTTGGAAGTGACAGGTGTGGGGACCTTC.

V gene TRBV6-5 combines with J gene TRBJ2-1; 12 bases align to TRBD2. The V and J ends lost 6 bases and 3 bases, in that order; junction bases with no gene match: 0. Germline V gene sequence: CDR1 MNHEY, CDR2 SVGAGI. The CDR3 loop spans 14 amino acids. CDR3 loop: CASRGLAGYNEQFF. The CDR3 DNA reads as TGTGCCAGCAGGGGACTAGCGGGCTACAATGAGCAGTTCTTC.

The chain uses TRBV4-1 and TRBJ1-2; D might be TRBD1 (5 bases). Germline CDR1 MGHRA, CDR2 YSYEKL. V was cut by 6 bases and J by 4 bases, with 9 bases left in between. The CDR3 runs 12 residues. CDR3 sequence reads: CASRGGAYGYTF. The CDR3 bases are TGCGCCAGCAGAGGCGGGGCCTATGGCTACACCTTC.

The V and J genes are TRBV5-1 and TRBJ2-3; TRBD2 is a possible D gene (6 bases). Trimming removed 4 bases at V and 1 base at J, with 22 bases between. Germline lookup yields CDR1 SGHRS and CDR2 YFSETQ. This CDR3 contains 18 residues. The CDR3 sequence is CASSPSPLISGGTDTQYF. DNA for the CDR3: TGCGCCAGCAGCCCTTCTCCCTTAATCTCGGGGGGCACAGATACGCAGTATTTT.

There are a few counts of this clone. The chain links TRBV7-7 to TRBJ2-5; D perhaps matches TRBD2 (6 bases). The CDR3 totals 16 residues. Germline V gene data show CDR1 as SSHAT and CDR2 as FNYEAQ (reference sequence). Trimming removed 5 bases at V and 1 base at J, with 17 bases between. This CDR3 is CASSPGGTASQETQYF. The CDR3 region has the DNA TGTGCCAGCAGCCCAGGCGGGACGGCTAGCCAAGAGACCCAGTACTTC.

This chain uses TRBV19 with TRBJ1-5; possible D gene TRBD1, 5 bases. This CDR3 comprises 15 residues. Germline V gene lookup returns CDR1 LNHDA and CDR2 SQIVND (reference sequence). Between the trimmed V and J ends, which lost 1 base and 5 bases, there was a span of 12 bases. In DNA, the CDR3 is TGTGCCAGTAGTATAGTAGGGGAGGCCTATCAGCCCCAGCATTTT. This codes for CASSIVGEAYQPQHF. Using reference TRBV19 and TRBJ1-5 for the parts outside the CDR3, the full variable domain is DGGITQSPKYLFRKEGQNVTLSCEQNLNHDAMYWYRQDPGQGLRLIYYSQIVNDFQKGDIAEGYSVSREKKESFPLTVTSAQKNPTAFYLCASSIVGEAYQPQHFGDGTRLSIL.

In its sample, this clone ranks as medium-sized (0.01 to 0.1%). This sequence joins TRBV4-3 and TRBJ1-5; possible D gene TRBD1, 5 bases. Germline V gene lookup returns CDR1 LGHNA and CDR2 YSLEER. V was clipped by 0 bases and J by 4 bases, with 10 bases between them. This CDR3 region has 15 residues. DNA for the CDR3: TGCGCCAGCAGCCAAGACAGGGAAACAAATCAGCCCCAGCATTTT. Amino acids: CASSQDRETNQPQHF.

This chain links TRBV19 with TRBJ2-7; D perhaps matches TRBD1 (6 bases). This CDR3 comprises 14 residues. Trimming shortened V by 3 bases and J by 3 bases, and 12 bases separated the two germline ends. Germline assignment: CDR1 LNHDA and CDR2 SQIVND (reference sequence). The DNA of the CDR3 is TGTGCCAGTAGTATTAAGGGACAAAACTACGAGCAGTACTTC. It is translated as CASSIKGQNYEQYF. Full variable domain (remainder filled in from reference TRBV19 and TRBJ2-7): DGGITQSPKYLFRKEGQNVTLSCEQNLNHDAMYWYRQDPGQGLRLIYYSQIVNDFQKGDIAEGYSVSREKKESFPLTVTSAQKNPTAFYLCASSIKGQNYEQYFGPGTRLTVT.

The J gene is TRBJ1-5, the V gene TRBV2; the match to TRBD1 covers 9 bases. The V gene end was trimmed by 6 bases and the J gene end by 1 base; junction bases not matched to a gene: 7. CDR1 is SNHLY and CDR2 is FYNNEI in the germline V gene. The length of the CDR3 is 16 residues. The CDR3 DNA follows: TGTGCCAGCAGGGGACAGGGTAGACGCAGCAATCAGCCCCAGCATTTT. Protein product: CASRGQGRRSNQPQHF.

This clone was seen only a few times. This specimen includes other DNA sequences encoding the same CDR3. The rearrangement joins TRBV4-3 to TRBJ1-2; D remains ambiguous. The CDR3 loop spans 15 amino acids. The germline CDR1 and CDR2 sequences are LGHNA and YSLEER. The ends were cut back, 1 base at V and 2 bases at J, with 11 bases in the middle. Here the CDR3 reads CASSQVGAANYGYTF. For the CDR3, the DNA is TGCGCCAGCAGCCAAGTAGGAGCGGCCAACTATGGCTACACCTTC.

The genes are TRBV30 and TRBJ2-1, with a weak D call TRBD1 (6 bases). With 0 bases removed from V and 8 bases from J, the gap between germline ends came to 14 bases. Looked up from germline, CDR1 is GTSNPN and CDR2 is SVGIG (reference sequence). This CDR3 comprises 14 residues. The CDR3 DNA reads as TGTGCCTGGAGTGTGGCAGGGGTGTCGGATGAGCAGTTCTTC. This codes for CAWSVAGVSDEQFF.

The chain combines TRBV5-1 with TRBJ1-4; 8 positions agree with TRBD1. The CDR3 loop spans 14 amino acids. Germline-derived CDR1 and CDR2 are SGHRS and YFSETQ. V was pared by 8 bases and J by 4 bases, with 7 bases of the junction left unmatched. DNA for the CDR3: TGCGCCAGTAACACAGGGGGTAATAATGAAAAACTGTTTTTT. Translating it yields CASNTGGNNEKLFF. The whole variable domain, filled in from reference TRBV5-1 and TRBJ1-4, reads KAGVTQTPRYLIKTRGQQVTLSCSPISGHRSVSWYQQTPGQGLQFLFEYFSETQRNKGNFPGRFSGRQFSNSRSEMNVSTLELGDSALYLCASNTGGNNEKLFFGSGTQLSVL.